The subject of this entry is one TCR beta chain. What it recognizes is unknown. The PCR employed 60 Vbeta primers together with 13 Jbeta primers. Data came from immunoSEQ multiplex PCR; TCRdb stores just in-frame clones and leaves some out. Of 95,000 to 130,000 clones in the sample, around 70% were seen once. The sample belongs to a study of cytomegalovirus exposure and HLA in healthy donors. About the study: The Caucasian-associated ancestry cluster contained about 80% of the approximately 420 genotyped donors. Study-wide findings and caveats: It was around 160 TCR beta chains that were listed as cytomegalovirus-associated.

Donors had nominal health at sampling but likely had unrecorded immune exposures. V was shortened by 2 bases and J by 3 bases, with 8 bases between the two germline ends. Germline values: CDR1 SNHLY, CDR2 FYNNEI. This CDR3 spans 14 amino acids. The origin of this receptor is a woman aged 18-30 years in good health and CMV-seronegative. The sequencing sample was made of PBMCs. The V call is TRBV2, the J call TRBJ1-5; possible D gene TRBD1, 6 bases. The CDR3 nucleotides read TGTGCCAGCAGTGAATGGGACAACAATCAGCCCCAGCATTTT. It codes for CASSEWDNNQPQHF.